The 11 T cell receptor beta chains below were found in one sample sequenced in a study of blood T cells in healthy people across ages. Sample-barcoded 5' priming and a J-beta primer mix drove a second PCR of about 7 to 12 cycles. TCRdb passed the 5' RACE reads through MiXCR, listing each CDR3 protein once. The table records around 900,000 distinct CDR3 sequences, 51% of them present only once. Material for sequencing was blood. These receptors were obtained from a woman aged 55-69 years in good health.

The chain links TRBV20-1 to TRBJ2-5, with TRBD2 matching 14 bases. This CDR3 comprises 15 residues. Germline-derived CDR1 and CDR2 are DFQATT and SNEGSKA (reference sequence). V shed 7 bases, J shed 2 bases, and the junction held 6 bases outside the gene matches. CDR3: CSVSGLAGGQETQYF. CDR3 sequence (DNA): TGCAGTGTCTCTGGACTAGCGGGAGGACAAGAGACCCAGTACTTC.

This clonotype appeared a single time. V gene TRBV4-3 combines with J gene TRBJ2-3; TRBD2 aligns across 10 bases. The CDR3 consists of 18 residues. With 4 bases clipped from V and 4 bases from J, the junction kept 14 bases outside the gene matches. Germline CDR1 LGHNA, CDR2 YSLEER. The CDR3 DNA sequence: TGCGCCAGCAGCCCGGGAGGACTAGCGGCCAGGGGCCCAGATACGCAGTATTTT. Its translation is CASSPGGLAARGPDTQYF.

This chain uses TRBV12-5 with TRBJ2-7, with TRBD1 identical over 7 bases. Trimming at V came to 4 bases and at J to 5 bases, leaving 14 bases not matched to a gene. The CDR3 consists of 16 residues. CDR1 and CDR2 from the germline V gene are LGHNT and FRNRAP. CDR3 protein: CASGSRETGNSHEQYF. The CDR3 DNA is TGTGCTAGTGGTTCAAGGGAGACAGGGAACTCACACGAGCAGTACTTC.

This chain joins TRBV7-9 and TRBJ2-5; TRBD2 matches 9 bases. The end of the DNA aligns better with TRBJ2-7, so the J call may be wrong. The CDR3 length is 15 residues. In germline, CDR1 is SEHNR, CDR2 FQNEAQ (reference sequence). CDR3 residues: CASSPKVAGVYEQYF. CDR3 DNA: TGTGCCAGCAGCCCTAAGGTAGCGGGAGTGTACGAGCAGTACTTC.

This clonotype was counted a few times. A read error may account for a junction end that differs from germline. DNA of the CDR3: TGTGCCAGCAGGGAAGGGGCCCTCAATTATGGCTACACCTTC. Translating it yields CASREGALNYGYTF. This chain connects TRBV6-1 to TRBJ1-2; TRBD1 is a possible D gene (5 bases). The CDR3 spans 14 residues. From germline, CDR1 is MNHNS and CDR2 SASEGT.

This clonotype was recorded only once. The DNA of the CDR3 is TGTGCCAGCAGCTCTGTAGCGGGTGTACAAGAGACCCAGTACTTC. This encodes CASSSVAGVQETQYF. The chain has TRBV28 and TRBJ2-7; TRBD2 matches at 7 bases. Judging by the DNA end, TRBJ2-5 fits better; the J call may be wrong. This CDR3 has 15 amino acids. Germline CDR1 MDHEN, CDR2 SYDVKM.

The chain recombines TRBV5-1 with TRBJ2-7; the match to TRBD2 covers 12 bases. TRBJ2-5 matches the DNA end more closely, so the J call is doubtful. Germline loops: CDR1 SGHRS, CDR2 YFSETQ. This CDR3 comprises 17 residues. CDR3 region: CASSLQGLAGQKETQYF. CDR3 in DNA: TGCGCCAGCAGCTTACAGGGACTAGCGGGCCAAAAAGAGACCCAGTACTTC.

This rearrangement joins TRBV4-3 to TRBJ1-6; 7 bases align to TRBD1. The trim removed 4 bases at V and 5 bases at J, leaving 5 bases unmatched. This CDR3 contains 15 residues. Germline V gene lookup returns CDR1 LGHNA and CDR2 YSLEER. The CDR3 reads CASSLGQANNSPLHF. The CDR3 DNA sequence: TGCGCCAGCAGCCTAGGACAGGCTAATAATTCACCCCTCCACTTT.

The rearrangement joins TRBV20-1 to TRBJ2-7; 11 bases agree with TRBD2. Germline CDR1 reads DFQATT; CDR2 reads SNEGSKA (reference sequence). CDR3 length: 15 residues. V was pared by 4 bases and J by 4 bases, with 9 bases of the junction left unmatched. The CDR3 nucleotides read TGCAGTGCTACACACTTTACTAGCGGGAGTTACGAGCAGTACTTC. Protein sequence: CSATHFTSGSYEQYF.

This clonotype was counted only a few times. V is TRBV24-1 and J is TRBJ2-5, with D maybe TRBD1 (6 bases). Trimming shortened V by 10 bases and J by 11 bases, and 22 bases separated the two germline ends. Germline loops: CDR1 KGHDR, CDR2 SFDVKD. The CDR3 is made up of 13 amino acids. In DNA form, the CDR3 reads TGTGCCACAGGGCTGGGGCCAGGGGTTGAGCAGTACTTC. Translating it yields CATGLGPGVEQYF.

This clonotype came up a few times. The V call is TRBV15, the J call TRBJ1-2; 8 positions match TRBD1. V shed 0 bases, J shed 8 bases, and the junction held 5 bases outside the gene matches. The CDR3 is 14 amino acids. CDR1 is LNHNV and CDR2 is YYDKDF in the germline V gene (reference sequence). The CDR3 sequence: CATSREYRGGGYTF. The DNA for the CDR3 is TGTGCCACCAGCAGAGAATACAGGGGGGGCGGCTACACCTTC.